The sequence of this TCR beta chain was determined in a study of blood T cell repertoires in COVID-19. As for the study in general: Acute-phase and convalescent COVID-19 samples originated in the United States, Italy and Spain.

Per the original methods: Reference gene primer amplification in the assay estimated nucleated cell counts. Assay: immunoSEQ multiplex PCR; the TCRdb copy retains only in-frame clones and omits some. V and J calls and clone size are as listed in that table; D and trimming were resolved from the DNA. The sample records some 40,000 clones, over 75% being singletons. The V gene's germline CDR1 is LNHDA and CDR2 SQIVND (reference sequence). CDR3 length: 14 residues. V was pared by 7 bases and J by 6 bases, with 7 bases of the junction left unmatched. The receptor comes from a human donor in a cohort sampled during active or convalescent COVID-19. The donor label of this sample is uncertain. The sequenced sample consisted of peripheral blood. The genes are TRBV19 and TRBJ2-3; TRBD1 matches 10 bases. The CDR3 coding sequence is TGTGCCAGTACCCGGGACAGGGGTATTGATACGCAGTATTTT. Translating it yields CASTRDRGIDTQYF.